The 4 T cell receptor beta chains in this list originate from one sample, sequenced in a study of blood T cell repertoires in COVID-19. The protocol was immunoSEQ multiplex PCR, while the TCRdb copy is restricted to in-frame clones and leaves out a portion. The table lists about 130,000 clones, about nine tenths of them singletons. The material sequenced was peripheral blood. These receptors came from a man between 50 and 59 years old with acute or convalescent COVID-19.

The rearrangement joins TRBV2 to TRBJ2-7, with 10 bases that match TRBD1. V trimming: 5 bases; J trimming: 3 bases; junction bases outside the gene matches: 7. CDR1 is SNHLY, CDR2 FYNNEI, per germline. The CDR3 totals 15 residues. The CDR3 region has the DNA TGTGCCAGCAGTCAGCAGGACAGGGGGGACTACGAGCAGTACTTC. This encodes CASSQQDRGDYEQYF.

With respect to this clone: Other DNA sequences in this specimen translate into the identical CDR3. The J gene is TRBJ1-1, the V gene TRBV6-5; no definite D call. Trimming stripped 2 bases from V and 1 base from J, with 5 bases between. The CDR3 contains 13 residues. CDR1 is MNHEY and CDR2 is SVGAGI in the germline V gene. The CDR3 DNA follows: TGTGCCAGCAGTTACGGTAGGAACACTGAAGCTTTCTTT. Translation: CASSYGRNTEAFF.

Points on this clone: The identical CDR3 is also encoded by other nucleotide sequences in the sample. V is TRBV7-9 and J is TRBJ1-4; 7 bases agree with TRBD1. Germline CDR1 reads SEHNR; CDR2 reads FQNEAQ (reference sequence). Trimming removed 5 bases from V and 5 bases from J; junction bases left unmatched: 8. The CDR3 has 15 amino acids. The CDR3 DNA reads as TGTGCCAGCAGCCCCCAGGGGGGAGAGAATGAAAAACTGTTTTTT. It encodes CASSPQGGENEKLFF.

The chain is built from TRBV4-2 and TRBJ2-1; D is uncertain. The V end was cut by 0 bases, the J end by 0 bases, with 9 bases between. This CDR3 spans 16 amino acids. From germline, CDR1 is LGHNA and CDR2 YNFKEQ. The CDR3, as DNA: TGTGCCAGCAGCCAAGATCAGAAGCGCTCCTACAATGAGCAGTTCTTC. This sequence encodes CASSQDQKRSYNEQFF.